This T cell receptor beta chain was sequenced in a study of T-cell reconstitution after alpha-beta-depleted transplantation in children. Whole-study results and caveats: Newly generated T cells supplied most T-cell counts and diversity one year post-transplant. Several hundred rapidly expanded clones from non-depleted graft cells reportedly supplied alpha-beta T cells about two months post-transplant. Some patients' high day-60 TCRbeta diversity was attributed to recipient cells surviving conditioning.

The sample holds many counts of this clonotype. Its cognate antigen is unknown. Unique molecular identifiers were incorporated into the prepared TCRbeta library. TCRdb re-called the PCR reads through MiXCR, storing one row per CDR3 protein. Among fewer than 350,000 distinct CDR3 sequences listed, 6.5% to 9% were seen once. This CDR3 spans 14 amino acids. The germline V and J ends were trimmed by 3 bases and 1 base, with 10 bases remaining between them. The germline CDR1 and CDR2 sequences are DFQATT and SNEGSKA (reference sequence). The sequences come from peripheral blood, collected 360 days after TCRalphabeta/CD19-depleted stem cell transplant. The receptor's source is a female patient aged 2-15 years who had a stem cell transplant for Fanconi anemia, so the T cells may come from the graft donor. The chain employs TRBV20-1 and TRBJ2-4, with D possibly matching TRBD1 (6 bases). The CDR3 sequence: CSASQGTAKNIQYF. The CDR3 bases are TGCAGTGCTAGTCAGGGGACGGCCAAAAACATTCAGTACTTC.